The next 29 T cell receptor beta chains were all read from a single sample in a study of CD8 T cells in Susac syndrome. Reverse transcription of about 0.45 to 1 ug RNA used random hexamers. MiXCR was run by TCRdb on the immunoSEQ multiplex PCR reads, yielding one entry per CDR3 protein. The data show about 130,000 distinct CDR3 sequences, over 90% seen once. Source material: CD4+ T cells from PBMCs. These receptor sequences come from a human donor in good health.

This clonotype was observed a single time. The rearrangement uses TRBV5-1 and TRBJ1-2, with no clear D. V was pared by 2 bases and J by 0 bases, with 5 bases between. In germline, CDR1 is SGHRS, CDR2 YFSETQ. The CDR3 contains 13 residues. The chain's CDR3 is CASSFNPNYGYTF. CDR3 nucleotides: TGCGCCAGCAGCTTTAACCCTAACTATGGCTACACCTTC.

This sequence joins TRBV20-1 and TRBJ1-4; no reliable D call. V lost 2 bases and J 2 bases, leaving 9 bases between the germline ends. The CDR3 runs 14 residues. Germline V gene lookup returns CDR1 DFQATT and CDR2 SNEGSKA (reference sequence). The CDR3 sequence is CSARTGATNEKLFF. Written as DNA, the CDR3 is TGCAGTGCTAGAACCGGAGCTACTAATGAAAAACTGTTTTTT.

V usage is TRBV24-1 and J usage is TRBJ2-7; 13 bases line up with TRBD2. In germline, CDR1 is KGHDR, CDR2 SFDVKD. J lost 4 bases, V lost 4 bases, and 3 bases had no gene match. There are 15 residues in the CDR3. CDR3 coding DNA: TGTGCCACCAGTGAACGGACTAGCGGGAGATACGAGCAGTACTTC. It is translated as CATSERTSGRYEQYF.

This clonotype was seen only once. The chain couples TRBV5-4 to TRBJ2-2, with 11 bases identical to TRBD2. The CDR3 length is 17 residues. Trimming at V came to 0 bases and at J to 4 bases, leaving 5 bases not matched to a gene. The germline gives CDR1 SGHNT, CDR2 YYREEE (reference sequence). The CDR3 nucleotides are TGTGCCAGCAGCTTGGAATTAGCGGGAGGGCTCACCGGGGAGCTGTTTTTT. Its protein product is CASSLELAGGLTGELFF. Complete variable domain (other parts from reference TRBV5-4 and TRBJ2-2): ETGVTQSPTHLIKTRGQQVTLRCSSQSGHNTVSWYQQALGQGPQFIFQYYREEENGRGNFPPRFSGLQFPNYSSELNVNALELDDSALYLCASSLELAGGLTGELFFGEGSRLTVL.

The chain joins TRBV7-2 to TRBJ2-3, with TRBD2 matching over 7 bases. The V segment lost 4 bases and the J segment 3 bases; nucleotides outside the gene matches: 7. Germline V CDR1 and CDR2: SGHTA, FQGNSA. This CDR3 region has 15 residues. The CDR3 nucleotides are TGTGCCAGCAGCTCCCCAGGACTAGATACAGATACGCAGTATTTT. Protein sequence: CASSSPGLDTDTQYF.

Only one count was recorded for this clonotype. The V gene is TRBV4-2, the J gene TRBJ2-4; no firm D call. The V end lost 2 bases, the J end lost 5 bases, and 4 bases lay between the germline ends. The CDR3 is 12 residues long. Germline values: CDR1 LGHNA, CDR2 YNFKEQ. The CDR3 is CASSQMENIQYF. In nucleotides, the CDR3 is TGTGCCAGCAGCCAAATGGAAAACATTCAGTACTTC.

V usage is TRBV30 and J usage is TRBJ2-7; TRBD1 aligns across 9 bases. This CDR3 has 14 amino acids. Germline V gene sequence: CDR1 GTSNPN, CDR2 SVGIG (reference sequence). The junction had 5 bases not matched to a gene; V was cut back by 3 bases and J by 2 bases. CDR3 in DNA: TGTGCCTGGAGGCCGACAGGGGGAACCTACGAGCAGTACTTC. Its translation is CAWRPTGGTYEQYF.

J is TRBJ2-3 and V is TRBV10-3; D unclear. The CDR3 is made up of 14 amino acids. V lost 1 base to trimming and J lost 2 bases, with 7 bases between them. Germline V CDR1 and CDR2: ENHRY, SYGVKD. This CDR3 is CAISELEFTDTQYF. In DNA, the CDR3 is TGTGCCATCAGTGAGTTAGAGTTCACAGATACGCAGTATTTT.

This clonotype appeared a few times. V and J are TRBV7-2 and TRBJ2-6; no firm D call. The CDR3 is 15 amino acids. The germline V gene has CDR1 SGHTA and CDR2 FQGNSA. V was shortened by 5 bases and J by 1 base, with 9 bases between the two germline ends. The CDR3 sequence: CASSPPVSGANVLTF. The CDR3, as DNA: TGTGCCAGCAGCCCCCCGGTGTCTGGGGCCAACGTCCTGACTTTC.

This sequence joins TRBV2 and TRBJ1-4; a possible D gene is TRBD1 (6 bases). The CDR3 has 14 amino acids. V was cut by 3 bases and J by 2 bases, with 7 bases left in between. CDR1 and CDR2 from the germline V gene are SNHLY and FYNNEI. The CDR3, as DNA: TGTGCCAGCAGTGACACAGGGACTAATGAAAAACTGTTTTTT. Amino acids: CASSDTGTNEKLFF.

This chain links TRBV14 with TRBJ2-7; 9 bases map to TRBD1. The CDR3 spans 15 residues. V lost 3 bases and J lost 2; bases outside the gene matches: 5. Per germline, CDR1 SGHDN and CDR2 FVKESK. Written as DNA, the CDR3 is TGTGCCAGCAGCCAGGCCGGGACAGGGCCCTACGAGCAGTACTTC. Its protein product is CASSQAGTGPYEQYF. Full variable domain (remainder filled in from reference TRBV14 and TRBJ2-7): EAGVTQFPSHSVIEKGQTVTLRCDPISGHDNLYWYRRVMGKEIKFLLHFVKESKQDESGMPNNRFLAERTGGTYSTLKVQPAELEDSGVYFCASSQAGTGPYEQYFGPGTRLTVT.

This rearrangement joins TRBV7-2 to TRBJ2-7; D is uncertain. Trimming pared 3 bases from V and 3 bases from J, leaving 18 bases between. Germline CDR1 reads SGHTA; CDR2 reads FQGNSA. The CDR3 loop spans 16 amino acids. The CDR3 reads CASSFGRIPPSYEQYF. In DNA, the CDR3 is TGTGCCAGCAGCTTCGGACGAATTCCCCCCAGCTACGAGCAGTACTTC.

V gene TRBV30 combines with J gene TRBJ2-5; D gene ambiguous. Looked up from germline, CDR1 is GTSNPN and CDR2 is SVGIG (reference sequence). V was cut by 0 bases and J by 4 bases, with 6 bases left in between. There are 12 residues in the CDR3. The CDR3 nucleotides are TGTGCCTGGAGTGTACGGAGAGAGACCCAGTACTTC. This gives the protein CAWSVRRETQYF.

V is TRBV28 and J is TRBJ2-6, with TRBD1 identical over 7 bases. Germline CDR1 and CDR2: MDHEN and SYDVKM. The CDR3 is 15 amino acids. The J segment lost 2 bases and the V segment lost 6 bases, leaving 4 bases of the junction unmatched. The CDR3 sequence: CASRFDRAGANVLTF. Written as DNA, the CDR3 is TGTGCCAGCAGATTCGACAGGGCTGGGGCCAACGTCCTGACTTTC.

J is TRBJ2-1 and V is TRBV12-3 or TRBV12-4, with 9 bases aligning to TRBD2. J gave up 7 bases and V 5 bases, and 6 bases lay outside the gene matches. The CDR3 spans 14 residues. Here the CDR3 reads CASSPGLARNEQFF. As DNA, the CDR3 is TGTGCCAGCAGTCCGGGACTAGCACGGAATGAGCAGTTCTTC.

V and J are TRBV12-3 or TRBV12-4 and TRBJ2-5; 7 nucleotides line up with TRBD1. The CDR3 consists of 16 residues. With 6 bases clipped from V and 0 bases from J, the junction kept 10 bases outside the gene matches. The CDR3 DNA sequence: TGTGCCAGCAGGCCCCTGAGGACAGGAAACCAAGAGACCCAGTACTTC. Encoded protein: CASRPLRTGNQETQYF.

The V gene is TRBV29-1, the J gene TRBJ2-1; D possibly corresponds to TRBD1 (6 bases). CDR3 length: 14 residues. V was cut by 5 bases and J by 2 bases, with 13 bases left in between. In germline, CDR1 is SQVTM, CDR2 ANQGSEA. Here the CDR3 reads CSVNRARAYNEQFF. The DNA for the CDR3 is TGCAGCGTTAACAGGGCGCGCGCCTACAATGAGCAGTTCTTC.

This sequence joins TRBV3-1 and TRBJ2-7, with 11 bases that match TRBD2. The CDR3 has 15 amino acids. Unmatched junction bases numbered 2, after V lost 4 bases and J lost 0 bases. Germline CDR1 and CDR2: LGHDT and YNNKEL (reference sequence). The CDR3 reads CASSPTSGASYEQYF. The CDR3 DNA reads as TGTGCCAGCAGCCCGACTAGCGGGGCCTCCTACGAGCAGTACTTC.

V gene TRBV28 combines with J gene TRBJ1-2; a possible D gene is TRBD1 (6 bases). The V gene lost 6 bases and the J gene lost 4 bases, with 18 bases spanning the gap. The CDR3 loop spans 15 amino acids. Per the germline V gene, CDR1 is MDHEN and CDR2 is SYDVKM. The CDR3 nucleotides read TGTGCCAGCAGGATGGGGGGCGTAAAATTCTATGGCTACACCTTC. It encodes CASRMGGVKFYGYTF.

The V and J genes are TRBV27 and TRBJ1-2; D gene uncertain. This CDR3 is 13 amino acids long. Trimming left V 6 bases short and J 4 bases short, with 12 bases between. The germline CDR1 and CDR2 sequences are MNHEY and SMNVEV (reference sequence). CDR3 coding DNA: TGTGCCAGCAGCACGTCAGATGGCTATGGCTACACCTTC. This encodes CASSTSDGYGYTF.

Details on this clonotype: The junction does not match germline at one end; this may be a read error. The J gene is TRBJ2-7, the V gene TRBV15; TRBD2 agrees at 10 bases. CDR3 length: 15 residues. Looked up from germline, CDR1 is LNHNV and CDR2 is YYDKDF (reference sequence). The CDR3 DNA sequence: TGTGCCACCAGCAGAGATCAAAGCGGGAGGGACGAGCGACACTTC. This gives the protein CATSRDQSGRDERHF. The whole variable domain, remainder taken from reference TRBV15 and TRBJ2-7, is DAMVIQNPRYQVTQFGKPVTLSCSQTLNHNVMYWYQQKSSQAPKLLFHYYDKDFNNEADTPDNFQSRRPNTSFCFLDIRSPGLGDTAMYLCATSRDQSGRDERHFGPGTRLTVT.

The chain recombines TRBV2 with TRBJ1-5; 10 bases are shared with TRBD1. V was clipped by 9 bases and J by 5 bases; unmatched bases: 1. This CDR3 contains 12 residues. Germline CDR1 and CDR2: SNHLY and FYNNEI. The CDR3 loop reads CARGTGDQPQHF. DNA for the CDR3: TGTGCCAGGGGGACAGGGGATCAGCCCCAGCATTTT.

This clonotype occurred once. The V call is TRBV9, the J call TRBJ1-2; D unresolved. Germline assignment: CDR1 SGDLS and CDR2 YYNGEE. V shed 0 bases and J shed 8 bases, with 11 bases lying between them. The CDR3 is 13 residues long. The DNA for the CDR3 is TGTGCCAGCAGCGTAGCCCCCAGCGCGGGCTACACCTTC. This sequence encodes CASSVAPSAGYTF. Filled out from reference TRBV9 and TRBJ1-2, the complete variable domain reads DSGVTQTPKHLITATGQRVTLRCSPRSGDLSVYWYQQSLDQGLQFLIQYYNGEERAKGNILERFSAQQFPDLHSELNLSSLELGDSALYFCASSVAPSAGYTFGSGTRLTVV.

V and J are TRBV5-1 and TRBJ2-7, with D perhaps matching TRBD1 or TRBD2 (5 bases each). V dropped 1 base and J dropped 7 bases, with 18 bases sitting between them. Germline CDR1 is SGHRS and CDR2 is YFSETQ. This CDR3 is built from 15 residues. The DNA for the CDR3 is TGCGCCAGCAGCTTGCTAAGAGGGGATCTTGGGGAGCAGTACTTC. As protein: CASSLLRGDLGEQYF.

The rearrangement joins TRBV7-2 to TRBJ2-1; a weak D match, TRBD2 (6 bases). The germline V gene encodes CDR1 SGHTA and CDR2 FQGNSA. The germline V and J ends were trimmed by 4 bases and 2 bases, with 9 bases remaining between them. The CDR3 extends over 14 amino acids. The CDR3: CASSSQRAYNEQFF. DNA of the CDR3: TGTGCCAGCAGCTCCCAGCGGGCCTACAATGAGCAGTTCTTC. The full variable domain, rest sourced from reference TRBV7-2 and TRBJ2-1, is GAGVSQSPSNKVTEKGKDVELRCDPISGHTALYWYRQSLGQGLEFLIYFQGNSAPDKSGLPSDRFSAERTGGSVSTLTIQRTQQEDSAVYLCASSSQRAYNEQFFGPGTRLTVL.

The J gene is TRBJ2-3, the V gene TRBV29-1; D gene unclear. Germline V gene sequence: CDR1 SQVTM, CDR2 ANQGSEA. V dropped 6 bases and J dropped 3 bases, with 7 bases sitting between them. The CDR3 totals 11 residues. CDR3 coding DNA: TGCAGCGTCCTCCCGACAGATACGCAGTATTTT. This translates into CSVLPTDTQYF.

This CDR3 is CASRSPGGDYGYTF. The CDR3 DNA reads as TGTGCCAGCAGATCCCCAGGTGGGGACTATGGCTACACCTTC. This sequence joins TRBV28 and TRBJ1-2; D gene uncertain. This CDR3 is 14 amino acids long. Trimming pared 6 bases from V and 3 bases from J, leaving 14 bases between. Germline V gene lookup returns CDR1 MDHEN and CDR2 SYDVKM.

V and J are TRBV29-1 and TRBJ2-3; 13 bases are shared with TRBD2. CDR3 length: 15 residues. V lost 2 bases, J lost 6 bases, and 5 bases stayed unmatched. CDR1 is SQVTM, CDR2 ANQGSEA, per germline. CDR3 region: CSVEPATSGRDTQYF. The CDR3 bases are TGCAGCGTTGAACCCGCGACTAGCGGGAGGGATACGCAGTATTTT.

The V and J genes are TRBV3-1 and TRBJ2-1, with 8 positions matching TRBD2. Germline V gene sequence: CDR1 LGHDT, CDR2 YNNKEL (reference sequence). The CDR3 length is 14 residues. The junction had 2 bases not matched to a gene; V was cut back by 1 base and J by 6 bases. The CDR3 DNA sequence: TGTGCCAGCAGCCAAGGCGGGACTAGCAATGAGCAGTTCTTC. It codes for CASSQGGTSNEQFF.